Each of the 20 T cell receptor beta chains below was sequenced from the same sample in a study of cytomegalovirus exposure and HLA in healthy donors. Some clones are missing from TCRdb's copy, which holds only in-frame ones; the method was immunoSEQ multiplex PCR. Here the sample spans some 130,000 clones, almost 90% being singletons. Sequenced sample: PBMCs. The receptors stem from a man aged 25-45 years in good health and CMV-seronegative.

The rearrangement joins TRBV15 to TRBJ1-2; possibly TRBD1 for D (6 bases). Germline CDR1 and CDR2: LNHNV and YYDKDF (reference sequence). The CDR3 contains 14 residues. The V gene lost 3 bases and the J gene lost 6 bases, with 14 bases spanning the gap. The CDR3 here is CATSSTTGWDGYTF. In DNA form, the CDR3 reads TGTGCCACCAGCAGTACCACAGGGTGGGATGGCTACACCTTC.

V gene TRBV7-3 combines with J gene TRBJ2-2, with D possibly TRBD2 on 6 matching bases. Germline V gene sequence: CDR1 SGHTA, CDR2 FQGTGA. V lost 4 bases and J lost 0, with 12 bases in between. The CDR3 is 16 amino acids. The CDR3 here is CASSSTTSANTGELFF. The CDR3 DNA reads TGTGCCAGCAGCTCAACGACTAGTGCGAACACCGGGGAGCTGTTTTTT.

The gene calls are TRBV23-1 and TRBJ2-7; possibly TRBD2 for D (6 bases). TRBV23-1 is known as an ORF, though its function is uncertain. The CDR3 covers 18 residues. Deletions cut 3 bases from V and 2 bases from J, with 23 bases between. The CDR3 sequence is CASSQPLANTLHAYEQYF. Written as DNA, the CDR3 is TGCGCCAGCAGTCAGCCTCTAGCGAACACACTCCACGCCTACGAGCAGTACTTC.

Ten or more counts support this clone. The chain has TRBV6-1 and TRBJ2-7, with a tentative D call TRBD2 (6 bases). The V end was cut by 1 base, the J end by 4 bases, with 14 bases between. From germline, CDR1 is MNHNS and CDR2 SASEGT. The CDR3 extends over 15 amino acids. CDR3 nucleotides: TGTGCCAGCAGTGAAGGGTCTAGCGAGGCATACGAGCAGTACTTC. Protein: CASSEGSSEAYEQYF.

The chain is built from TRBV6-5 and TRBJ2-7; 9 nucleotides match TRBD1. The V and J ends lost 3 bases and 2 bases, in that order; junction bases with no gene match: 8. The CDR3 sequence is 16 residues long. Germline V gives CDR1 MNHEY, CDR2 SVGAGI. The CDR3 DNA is TGTGCCAGCAGTTATTGGGCCGGGACAGGGACCTACGAGCAGTACTTC. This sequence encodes CASSYWAGTGTYEQYF.

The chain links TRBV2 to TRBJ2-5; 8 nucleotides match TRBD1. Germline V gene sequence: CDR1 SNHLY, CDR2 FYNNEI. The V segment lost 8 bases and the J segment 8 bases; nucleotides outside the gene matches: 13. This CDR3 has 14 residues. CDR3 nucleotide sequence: TGTGCCAGCCTCCGAGGACAGGGAAAAGGCACCCAGTACTTC. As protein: CASLRGQGKGTQYF.

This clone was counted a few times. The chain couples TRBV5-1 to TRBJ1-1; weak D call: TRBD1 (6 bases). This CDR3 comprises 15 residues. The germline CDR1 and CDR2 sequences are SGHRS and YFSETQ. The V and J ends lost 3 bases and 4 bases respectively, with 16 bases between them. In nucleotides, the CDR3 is TGCGCCAGCAGCTCAGGACAGCCCGGAAGCACTGAAGCTTTCTTT. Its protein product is CASSSGQPGSTEAFF.

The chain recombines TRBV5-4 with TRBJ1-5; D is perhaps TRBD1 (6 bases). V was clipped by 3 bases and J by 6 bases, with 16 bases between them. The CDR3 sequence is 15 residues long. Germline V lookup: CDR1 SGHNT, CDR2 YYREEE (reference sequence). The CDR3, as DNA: TGTGCCAGCAGCTCACAGGGAACGGTATCTCAGCCCCAGCATTTT. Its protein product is CASSSQGTVSQPQHF.

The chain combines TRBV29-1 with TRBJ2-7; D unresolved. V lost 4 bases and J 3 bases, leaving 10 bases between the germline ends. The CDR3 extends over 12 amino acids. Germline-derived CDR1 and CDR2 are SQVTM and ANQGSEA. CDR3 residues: CSVVGQLYEQYF. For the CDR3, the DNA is TGCAGCGTTGTTGGGCAGCTCTACGAGCAGTACTTC.

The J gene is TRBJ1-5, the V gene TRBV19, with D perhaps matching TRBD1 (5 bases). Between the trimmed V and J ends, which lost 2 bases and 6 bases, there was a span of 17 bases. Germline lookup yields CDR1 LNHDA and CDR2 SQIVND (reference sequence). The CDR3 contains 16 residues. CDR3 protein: CASSIKEGVQVQPQHF. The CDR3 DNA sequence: TGTGCCAGTAGTATAAAGGAAGGTGTACAGGTTCAGCCCCAGCATTTT.

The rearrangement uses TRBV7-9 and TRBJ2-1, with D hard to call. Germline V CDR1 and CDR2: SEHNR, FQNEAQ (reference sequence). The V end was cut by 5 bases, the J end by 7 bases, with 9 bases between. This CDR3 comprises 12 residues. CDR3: CASSGDGNEQFF. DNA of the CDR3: TGTGCCAGCAGCGGAGATGGAAATGAGCAGTTCTTC.

The CDR3 spells CASSLGLAGFEQYF. DNA of the CDR3: TGTGCCAGCAGCTTAGGACTAGCGGGATTCGAGCAGTACTTC. The chain is built from TRBV7-2 and TRBJ2-7; 11 bases map to TRBD2. V shed 1 base and J 6 bases; nucleotides not matched to a gene: 2. Germline V gives CDR1 SGHTA, CDR2 FQGNSA. CDR3 length equals 14 residues. Combining the CDR3 with reference TRBV7-2 and TRBJ2-7 gives the whole variable domain GAGVSQSPSNKVTEKGKDVELRCDPISGHTALYWYRQSLGQGLEFLIYFQGNSAPDKSGLPSDRFSAERTGGSVSTLTIQRTQQEDSAVYLCASSLGLAGFEQYFGPGTRLTVT.

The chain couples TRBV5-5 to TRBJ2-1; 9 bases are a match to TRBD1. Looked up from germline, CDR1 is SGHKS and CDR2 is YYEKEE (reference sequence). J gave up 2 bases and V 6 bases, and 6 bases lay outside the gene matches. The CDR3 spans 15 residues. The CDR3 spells CASTSGTGPYNEQFF. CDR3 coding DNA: TGTGCCAGCACATCCGGGACAGGGCCCTACAATGAGCAGTTCTTC.

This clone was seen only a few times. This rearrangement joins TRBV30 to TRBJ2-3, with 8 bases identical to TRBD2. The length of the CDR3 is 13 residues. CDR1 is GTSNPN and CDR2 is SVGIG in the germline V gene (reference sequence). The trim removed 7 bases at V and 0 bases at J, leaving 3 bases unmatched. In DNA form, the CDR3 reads TGTGCCTTTAGCGGGATTAGCACAGATACGCAGTATTTT. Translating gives CAFSGISTDTQYF. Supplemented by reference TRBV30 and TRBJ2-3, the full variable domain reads SQTIHQWPATLVQPVGSPLSLECTVEGTSNPNLYWYRQAAGRGLQLLFYSVGIGQISSEVPQNLSASRPQDRQFILSSKKLLLSDSGFYLCAFSGISTDTQYFGPGTRLTVL.

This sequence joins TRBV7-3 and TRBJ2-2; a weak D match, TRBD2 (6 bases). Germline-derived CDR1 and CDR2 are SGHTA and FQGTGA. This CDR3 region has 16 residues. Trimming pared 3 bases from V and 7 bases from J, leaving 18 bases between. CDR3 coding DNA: TGTGCCAGCAGCTTGCAGACTAGTGGGCGTGTCGGGGAGCTGTTTTTT. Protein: CASSLQTSGRVGELFF.

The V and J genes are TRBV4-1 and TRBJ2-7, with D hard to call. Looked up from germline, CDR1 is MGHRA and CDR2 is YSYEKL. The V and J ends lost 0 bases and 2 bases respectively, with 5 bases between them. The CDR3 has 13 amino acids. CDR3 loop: CASSQDEAYEQYF. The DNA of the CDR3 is TGCGCCAGCAGCCAAGATGAGGCCTACGAGCAGTACTTC.

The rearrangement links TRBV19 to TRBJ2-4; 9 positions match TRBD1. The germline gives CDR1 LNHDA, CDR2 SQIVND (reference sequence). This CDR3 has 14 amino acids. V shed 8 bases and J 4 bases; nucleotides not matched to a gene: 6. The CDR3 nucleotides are TGTGCCAGTGTACAGGGGGCCGATAAAAACATTCAGTACTTC. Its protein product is CASVQGADKNIQYF.

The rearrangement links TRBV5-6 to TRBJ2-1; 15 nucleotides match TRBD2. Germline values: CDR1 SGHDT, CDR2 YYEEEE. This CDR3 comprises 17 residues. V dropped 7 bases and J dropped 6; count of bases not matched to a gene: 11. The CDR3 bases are TGTGCCAGCTCGAGACGGACTAGCGGGAGGGCCGGCAATGAGCAGTTCTTC. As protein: CASSRRTSGRAGNEQFF.

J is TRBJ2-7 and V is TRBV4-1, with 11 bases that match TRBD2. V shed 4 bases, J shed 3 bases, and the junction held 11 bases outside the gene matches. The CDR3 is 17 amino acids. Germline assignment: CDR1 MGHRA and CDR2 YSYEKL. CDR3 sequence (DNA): TGCGCCAGCAGCCCGTTCGGTCCCACTAGCGGGAGCTACGAGCAGTACTTC. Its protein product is CASSPFGPTSGSYEQYF.

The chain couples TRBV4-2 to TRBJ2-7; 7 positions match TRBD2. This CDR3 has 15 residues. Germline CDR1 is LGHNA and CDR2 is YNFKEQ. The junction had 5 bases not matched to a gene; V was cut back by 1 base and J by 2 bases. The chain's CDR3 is CASSQVRGSAYEQYF. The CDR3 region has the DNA TGTGCCAGCAGCCAAGTGCGGGGGTCGGCCTACGAGCAGTACTTC.